This TCR beta chain was sequenced during a study of blood T cell repertoires in COVID-19. Study at large: The samples span acute and convalescent COVID-19 from the United States, Italy and Spain. Sample material is recorded as cDNA or gDNA derived from T cells, B-cell-depleted T cells, or PBMCs.

In the source study's methods: Estimation of nucleated cell counts relied on the amplification of reference gene primers. Clones were sequenced by immunoSEQ multiplex PCR, and TCRdb holds only the in-frame ones, with some missing. V and J calls and clone size come straight from that table; D and trimming were deduced from the DNA. This table holds around 230,000 clones, approximately 80% found once. The TCR originated in a man aged 35 to 55 with acute or convalescent COVID-19. What was sequenced was peripheral blood.

The CDR3 region has the DNA TGTGCCAGCAGTCCTCACCGACAGGCGGGCTTTTCCAGCTACACCTTC. Amino acids: CASSPHRQAGFSSYTF. The chain combines TRBV28 with TRBJ1-2; the D gene is possibly TRBD1 (6 bases). V lost 5 bases and J lost 9, with 25 bases in between. Germline V CDR1 and CDR2: MDHEN, SYDVKM. This CDR3 region has 16 residues.